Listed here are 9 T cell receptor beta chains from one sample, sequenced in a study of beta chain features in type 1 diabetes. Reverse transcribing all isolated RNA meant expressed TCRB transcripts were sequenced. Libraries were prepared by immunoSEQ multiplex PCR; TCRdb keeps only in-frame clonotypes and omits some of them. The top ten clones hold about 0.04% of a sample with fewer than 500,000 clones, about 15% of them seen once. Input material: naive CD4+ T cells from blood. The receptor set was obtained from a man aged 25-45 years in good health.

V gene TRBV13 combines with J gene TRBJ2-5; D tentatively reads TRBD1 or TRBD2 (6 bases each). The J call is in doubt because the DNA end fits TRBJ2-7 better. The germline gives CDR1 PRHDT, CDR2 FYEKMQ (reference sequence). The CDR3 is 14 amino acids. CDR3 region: CASSLQGLSYEQYF. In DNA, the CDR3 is TGTGCCAGCAGCCTACAGGGACTCTCCTACGAGCAGTACTTC.

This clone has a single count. CDR3 sequence: CASGLVNGPQHF. As DNA, the CDR3 is TGTGCTAGTGGTTTGGTGAACGGGCCCCAGCATTTT. V is TRBV12-5 and J is TRBJ1-5; D gene ambiguous. The CDR3 has 12 amino acids. Trimming took off 0 bases at V and 9 bases at J, with 6 bases between the two ends. From germline, CDR1 is LGHNT and CDR2 FRNRAP.

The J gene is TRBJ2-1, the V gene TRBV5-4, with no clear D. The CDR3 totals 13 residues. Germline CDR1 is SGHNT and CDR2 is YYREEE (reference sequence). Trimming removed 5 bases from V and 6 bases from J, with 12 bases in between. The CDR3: CASRWWASNEQFF. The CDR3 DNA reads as TGTGCCAGCAGATGGTGGGCGTCCAATGAGCAGTTCTTC. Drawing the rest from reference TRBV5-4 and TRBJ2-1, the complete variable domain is ETGVTQSPTHLIKTRGQQVTLRCSSQSGHNTVSWYQQALGQGPQFIFQYYREEENGRGNFPPRFSGLQFPNYSSELNVNALELDDSALYLCASRWWASNEQFFGPGTRLTVL.

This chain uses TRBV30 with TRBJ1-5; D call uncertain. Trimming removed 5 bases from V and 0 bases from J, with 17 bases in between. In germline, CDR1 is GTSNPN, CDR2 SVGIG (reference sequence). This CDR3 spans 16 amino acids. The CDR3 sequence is CAWAPDPLDSNQPQHF. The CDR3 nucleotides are TGTGCCTGGGCGCCCGACCCTCTCGATAGCAATCAGCCCCAGCATTTT.

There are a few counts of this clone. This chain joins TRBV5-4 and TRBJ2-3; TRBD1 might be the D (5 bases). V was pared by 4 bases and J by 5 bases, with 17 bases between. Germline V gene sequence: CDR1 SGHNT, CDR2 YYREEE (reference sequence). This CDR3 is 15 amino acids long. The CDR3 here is CASSPPGRVGDTQYF. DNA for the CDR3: TGTGCCAGCAGCCCGCCGGGCAGGGTAGGAGATACGCAGTATTTT.

The CDR3 spells CASSVGGVQNSPLHF. In DNA, the CDR3 is TGTGCCAGCAGCGTGGGAGGGGTTCAGAATTCACCCCTCCACTTT. This chain links TRBV7-2 with TRBJ1-6, with D perhaps matching TRBD1 (5 bases). The CDR3 covers 15 residues. Trimming took 5 bases from V and 7 from J, leaving 15 bases between them. Germline V gene lookup returns CDR1 SGHTA and CDR2 FQGNSA.

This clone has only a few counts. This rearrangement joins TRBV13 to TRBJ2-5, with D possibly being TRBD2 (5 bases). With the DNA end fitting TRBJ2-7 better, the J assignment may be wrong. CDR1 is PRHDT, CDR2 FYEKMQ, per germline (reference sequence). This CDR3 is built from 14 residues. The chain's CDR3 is CASSLLATDYEQYF. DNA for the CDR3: TGTGCCAGCAGCTTACTAGCCACAGACTACGAGCAGTACTTC.

The CDR3 DNA reads as TGTGCCAGCAGTTCGAATCATCGGGCACTAGCCAAAAACATTCAGTACTTC. Its protein is CASSSNHRALAKNIQYF. The chain combines TRBV6-9 with TRBJ2-4; no clear D gene. V lost 4 bases and J 0 bases, leaving 16 bases between the germline ends. Germline assignment: CDR1 MNHGY and CDR2 SVAAGI. The CDR3 loop spans 17 amino acids.

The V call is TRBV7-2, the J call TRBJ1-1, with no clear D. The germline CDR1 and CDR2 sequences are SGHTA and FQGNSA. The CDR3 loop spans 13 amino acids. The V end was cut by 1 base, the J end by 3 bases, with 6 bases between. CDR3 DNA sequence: TGTGCCAGCAGCTTAGGGCGGTACACTGAAGCTTTCTTT. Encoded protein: CASSLGRYTEAFF. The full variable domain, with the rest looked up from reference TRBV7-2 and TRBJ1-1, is GAGVSQSPSNKVTEKGKDVELRCDPISGHTALYWYRQSLGQGLEFLIYFQGNSAPDKSGLPSDRFSAERTGGSVSTLTIQRTQQEDSAVYLCASSLGRYTEAFFGQGTRLTVV.